This T cell receptor (beta chain) comes out of a study of OX40 agonist ivuxolimab in advanced cancers. Assay: immunoSEQ multiplex PCR; the TCRdb copy retains only in-frame clones and omits some. The sample has about 76,000 clones; about 85% are singletons. Germline V gene data show CDR1 as MNHEY and CDR2 as SMNVEV (reference sequence). The CDR3 runs 13 residues. V shed 5 bases and J shed 4 bases, with 11 bases lying between them. Sequencing was performed on CD4+ or CD8+ T cells sorted from blood, taken in a trial of the OX40 agonist ivuxolimab. This chain uses TRBV27 with TRBJ1-2, with D hard to call. This clonotype originated in an adult with an advanced solid tumor such as melanoma, head and neck, liver or kidney cancer. In DNA form, the CDR3 reads TGTGCCAGCAGTCCAGAAGGGTTCTATGGCTACACCTTC. Translated, it gives CASSPEGFYGYTF.